The 29 T cell receptor beta chains below all came from one sample that was sequenced in a study of CD8+CD57+ T cells in acquired aplastic anemia. Genomic DNA acted as the template from which TCR beta VDJ combination and CDR3 sequence profiling were carried out. TCRdb re-derived calls from the reads in MiXCR, one entry per CDR3 protein. Of about 140,000 distinct CDR3 sequences in the sample, around two fifths were seen once. Input material: sorted CD4+, CD8+, or CD8+CD57+ T cells (not recorded which) from PBMCs. The receptors come from a human donor in good health, serving as a control.

With respect to this clonotype: With a much larger clone just one base away, this may be a read error. The chain has TRBV3-1 and TRBJ2-3; the D gene is possibly TRBD1 (7 bases). This CDR3 has 16 amino acids. Germline V lookup: CDR1 LGHDT, CDR2 YNNKEL (reference sequence). Between the trimmed V and J ends, which lost 4 bases and 4 bases, there was a span of 18 bases. CDR3 region: CASSLRQGPSADTQYF. DNA of the CDR3: TGTGCCAGCAGCCTCAGACAGGGACCTAGCGCAGATACGCAGTATTTT.

V is TRBV19 and J is TRBJ1-5, with D unclear. Germline V gives CDR1 LNHDA, CDR2 SQIVND (reference sequence). This CDR3 is 12 amino acids long. V lost 5 bases to trimming and J lost 3 bases, with 5 bases between them. The CDR3 bases are TGTGCCAGTAGTTTCTTCAATCAGCCCCAGCATTTT. It encodes CASSFFNQPQHF.

The V gene is TRBV11-2, the J gene TRBJ2-5, with D possibly being TRBD1 or TRBD2 (5 bases each). V lost 3 bases and J 4 bases, leaving 15 bases between the germline ends. Germline V gene lookup returns CDR1 SGHAT and CDR2 FQNNGV. The CDR3 loop spans 15 amino acids. The CDR3 nucleotides read TGTGCCAGCAGCTTTGCTCCAGAGGGACGAGAGACCCAGTACTTC. It specifies CASSFAPEGRETQYF. Variable domain in full (rest from reference TRBV11-2 and TRBJ2-5): EAGVAQSPRYKIIEKRQSVAFWCNPISGHATLYWYQQILGQGPKLLIQFQNNGVVDDSQLPKDRFSAERLKGVDSTLKIQPAKLEDSAVYLCASSFAPEGRETQYFGPGTRLLVL.

This clonotype was recorded at least ten times. V usage is TRBV29-1 and J usage is TRBJ2-7; D gene ambiguous. This CDR3 comprises 12 residues. The V and J ends lost 5 bases and 2 bases respectively, with 10 bases between them. Germline V lookup: CDR1 SQVTM, CDR2 ANQGSEA. The chain's CDR3 is CSVTDGPYEQYF. For the CDR3, the DNA is TGCAGCGTTACCGACGGACCCTACGAGCAGTACTTC.

Regarding this clonotype: A much larger clone is a single base away; this may be a read error. The V call is TRBV30, the J call TRBJ1-1; D gene ambiguous. V was clipped by 1 base and J by 3 bases, with 6 bases between them. This CDR3 comprises 12 residues. Germline values: CDR1 GTSNPN, CDR2 SVGIG (reference sequence). The CDR3 loop is CAWSDGDTEAFF. CDR3 bases: TGTGCCTGGAGTGACGGGGACACTGAAGCTTTCTTT.

This clonotype appeared a single time. The CDR3 does not close with the conserved phenylalanine or tryptophan, likely indicating a read error. This chain links TRBV30 with TRBJ1-4; D not resolved. CDR3 size: 14 residues. V dropped 0 bases and J dropped 2 bases, with 7 bases sitting between them. Germline loops: CDR1 GTSNPN, CDR2 SVGIG (reference sequence). In DNA, the CDR3 is TGTGCCTGGAGTGTGACTCTGACTAATGAAAAACTGTTTCTT. Residues: CAWSVTLTNEKLFL.

V and J are TRBV29-1 and TRBJ2-1; 10 nucleotides match TRBD2. The V and J ends lost 7 bases and 12 bases, in that order; junction bases with no gene match: 12. This CDR3 region has 13 residues. Germline V gene lookup returns CDR1 SQVTM and CDR2 ANQGSEA. The CDR3 DNA reads as TGCAGCGGTGCTAGCGGGAGTACATTGAGGCAGTTCTTC. Its protein product is CSGASGSTLRQFF.

V gene TRBV4-1 combines with J gene TRBJ1-2; a weak D match, TRBD1 (6 bases). Trimming took 4 bases from V and 4 from J, leaving 13 bases between them. The CDR3 has 14 amino acids. The germline CDR1 and CDR2 sequences are MGHRA and YSYEKL. As DNA, the CDR3 is TGCGCCAGCAGCCGAAGAACAGGGTCCTATGGCTACACCTTC. Amino acids: CASSRRTGSYGYTF.

This clonotype was counted many times. The chain recombines TRBV9 with TRBJ2-7, with 8 positions matching TRBD2. V shed 2 bases and J 3 bases; nucleotides not matched to a gene: 4. The CDR3 spans 14 residues. Per the germline V gene, CDR1 is SGDLS and CDR2 is YYNGEE. The CDR3 bases are TGTGCCAGCAGCGTGTCGGGACTAGTCTACGAGCAGTACTTC. Its protein product is CASSVSGLVYEQYF. The full variable domain, rest sourced from reference TRBV9 and TRBJ2-7, is DSGVTQTPKHLITATGQRVTLRCSPRSGDLSVYWYQQSLDQGLQFLIQYYNGEERAKGNILERFSAQQFPDLHSELNLSSLELGDSALYFCASSVSGLVYEQYFGPGTRLTVT.

Ten or more counts support this clonotype. The chain uses TRBV11-3 and TRBJ2-2; perhaps D is TRBD1 or TRBD2 (5 bases each). V gave up 1 base and J gave up 2 bases, with 14 bases separating them. In germline, CDR1 is SGHNT, CDR2 YENEEA. This CDR3 comprises 17 residues. CDR3 DNA: TGTGCCAGCAGCTTAGGGGGTGGGACCCCAAACACCGGGGAGCTGTTTTTT. This translates into CASSLGGGTPNTGELFF.

This clonotype has at least ten counts. The chain is built from TRBV19 and TRBJ2-3, with 10 bases fitting TRBD2. Germline V gives CDR1 LNHDA, CDR2 SQIVND (reference sequence). V dropped 6 bases and J dropped 3; count of bases not matched to a gene: 3. The CDR3 spans 14 residues. This chain's CDR3 is CASSGLAETDTQYF. CDR3 sequence (DNA): TGTGCCAGTAGCGGACTAGCGGAAACAGATACGCAGTATTTT. The variable domain in full, completed from reference TRBV19 and TRBJ2-3, reads DGGITQSPKYLFRKEGQNVTLSCEQNLNHDAMYWYRQDPGQGLRLIYYSQIVNDFQKGDIAEGYSVSREKKESFPLTVTSAQKNPTAFYLCASSGLAETDTQYFGPGTRLTVL.

The J gene is TRBJ1-1, the V gene TRBV15; D not certain. Trimming pared 5 bases from V and 0 bases from J, leaving 13 bases between. The germline V gene has CDR1 LNHNV and CDR2 YYDKDF (reference sequence). CDR3 length equals 15 residues. CDR3 residues: CATSGDLNLNTEAFF. The CDR3 nucleotides read TGTGCCACCAGCGGCGACCTGAACTTGAACACTGAAGCTTTCTTT.

At least ten counts were recorded for this clonotype. This chain connects TRBV12-5 to TRBJ2-2, with 8 positions matching TRBD1. CDR3 length: 15 residues. Unmatched junction bases numbered 4, after V lost 5 bases and J lost 2 bases. Germline CDR1 LGHNT, CDR2 FRNRAP. The CDR3 sequence is CASGLGQVNTGELFF. CDR3 DNA: TGTGCTAGTGGTCTGGGACAGGTTAACACCGGGGAGCTGTTTTTT.

The chain employs TRBV20-1 and TRBJ1-2; D is unresolved. Trimming pared 6 bases from V and 5 bases from J, leaving 13 bases between. The CDR3 is 12 amino acids. Germline CDR1 is DFQATT and CDR2 is SNEGSKA (reference sequence). CDR3 in DNA: TGCAGTGCACCAGAACCCAGATATGGCTACACCTTC. This codes for CSAPEPRYGYTF.

As to this clonotype: The junction differs from germline at one of its ends, possibly a read error. The V call is TRBV29-1, the J call TRBJ2-3; 9 positions agree with TRBD1. CDR1 SQVTM and CDR2 ANQGSEA come from the germline V gene. The CDR3 extends over 14 amino acids. The CDR3 reads CSVGTGGGTDTQYF. CDR3 in DNA: TGCAGCGTAGGAACAGGGGGCGGCACAGATACGCAGTATTTC.

This clonotype was seen a single time. This rearrangement joins TRBV7-6 to TRBJ1-3; D gene unclear. Per the germline V gene, CDR1 is SGHVS and CDR2 is FNYEAQ. CDR3 length equals 14 residues. Trimming removed 5 bases from V and 0 bases from J, with 8 bases in between. The CDR3, as DNA: TGTGCCAGCAGCGCCGTTTACTCTGGAAACACCATATATTTT. Translating it yields CASSAVYSGNTIYF.

A few counts support this clonotype. V and J are TRBV10-3 and TRBJ2-7; D is unclear. Germline V CDR1 and CDR2: ENHRY, SYGVKD. The CDR3 contains 18 residues. Trimming removed 0 bases from V and 0 bases from J, with 18 bases in between. In DNA, the CDR3 is TGTGCCATCAGTGAGTCGATACCCCAGAGAAAGAACTCCTACGAGCAGTACTTC. Amino acid sequence: CAISESIPQRKNSYEQYF.

V usage is TRBV19 and J usage is TRBJ2-2; D unresolved. In germline, CDR1 is LNHDA, CDR2 SQIVND (reference sequence). Between the trimmed V and J ends, which lost 6 bases and 8 bases, there was a span of 10 bases. This CDR3 contains 12 residues. This chain's CDR3 is CASSLPLGELFF. The CDR3 DNA follows: TGTGCCAGTAGCCTACCTTTGGGGGAGCTGTTTTTT.

CDR3 sequence reads: CASSARRGGTGELFF. CDR3 DNA: TGTGCCAGCAGTGCACGTCGAGGGGGCACCGGGGAGCTGTTTTTT. This chain links TRBV2 with TRBJ2-2, with D possibly TRBD1 on 6 matching bases. The V end was cut by 4 bases, the J end by 4 bases, with 13 bases between. Looked up from germline, CDR1 is SNHLY and CDR2 is FYNNEI. This CDR3 spans 15 amino acids.

Of note for this clonotype: Compared with germline, one end of the junction differs, possibly owing to a read error. The V call is TRBV10-3, the J call TRBJ1-2; a weak D match, TRBD1 (6 bases). Germline CDR1 and CDR2: ENHRY and SYGVKD. CDR3 length: 17 amino acids. The CDR3 bases are TGTGCCAGCAGTAAAAGACAGGCCCCTACTCCTAACTATGGCTACACCTTC. Amino acids: CASSKRQAPTPNYGYTF.

For this clonotype: A much larger clone lies one base from this, so it may be a read error. This chain connects TRBV5-1 to TRBJ2-5; TRBD2 is a possible D gene (5 bases). The CDR3 spans 15 residues. In germline, CDR1 is SGHRS, CDR2 YFSETQ. CDR3 bases: TGCGCCAACAGCTCCGGAGGAGTAGTTAAAGAGACCCAGTACTTC. Translation: CANSSGGVVKETQYF.

The chain couples TRBV29-1 to TRBJ2-7; 7 bases agree with TRBD2. CDR3 length equals 14 residues. The J segment lost 0 bases and the V segment lost 4 bases, leaving 6 bases of the junction unmatched. CDR1 and CDR2 (germline): SQVTM, ANQGSEA. Here the CDR3 reads CSVAYSGYSYEQYF. The CDR3 DNA reads TGCAGCGTTGCTTATAGCGGGTACTCCTACGAGCAGTACTTC.

This clonotype was observed at least ten times. V and J are TRBV19 and TRBJ2-7, with 7 bases that match TRBD1. The V segment lost 4 bases and the J segment 2 bases; nucleotides outside the gene matches: 11. The CDR3 length is 16 residues. Germline assignment: CDR1 LNHDA and CDR2 SQIVND (reference sequence). Here the CDR3 DNA reads TGTGCCAGTAGTACATCCTCCCGGGACAGACCCTACGAGCAGTACTTC. It codes for CASSTSSRDRPYEQYF.

Many counts were recorded for this clonotype. V is TRBV20-1 and J is TRBJ2-2; TRBD1 matches at 8 bases. V dropped 4 bases and J dropped 6; count of bases not matched to a gene: 19. The CDR3 is 18 residues long. The germline CDR1 and CDR2 sequences are DFQATT and SNEGSKA (reference sequence). The CDR3 bases are TGCAGTGCTATACGACCTCGACAGGGGCGCGTCGGAGCCGGGGAGCTGTTTTTT. Residues: CSAIRPRQGRVGAGELFF.

The rearrangement joins TRBV7-9 to TRBJ1-3, with D hard to call. This CDR3 region has 15 residues. V lost 0 bases and J lost 2, with 8 bases in between. Germline V gives CDR1 SEHNR, CDR2 FQNEAQ (reference sequence). CDR3 loop: CASSLARGTGNTIYF. CDR3 DNA sequence: TGTGCCAGCAGCTTAGCGCGGGGTACTGGAAACACCATATATTTT.

Points on this clonotype: A single base separates this from a much larger clone, so it may be a read error. The rearrangement uses TRBV3-1 and TRBJ2-7, with 7 bases matching TRBD1. Germline-derived CDR1 and CDR2 are LGHDT and YNNKEL (reference sequence). J lost 2 bases, V lost 0 bases, and 1 base had no gene match. CDR3 size: 14 residues. In DNA form, the CDR3 reads TGTGCCAGCAGCCAAGAAGGGGGCGCCTACGAGCAGTACTTC. This translates into CASSQEGGAYEQYF.

The V and J genes are TRBV10-3 and TRBJ1-5; tentative D call: TRBD1 (5 bases). The germline gives CDR1 ENHRY, CDR2 SYGVKD. Deletions cut 0 bases from V and 14 bases from J, with 20 bases between. The CDR3 sequence is 15 residues long. This CDR3 reads CAISESATANSPEHF. The CDR3 DNA sequence: TGTGCCATCAGTGAGTCCGCGACAGCAAATTCCCCCGAGCATTTT.

As to this clonotype: It may be a read error: a sequence one base away is much more abundant. The chain recombines TRBV5-1 with TRBJ2-1; D unclear. Germline CDR1 reads SGHRS; CDR2 reads YFSETQ. CDR3 size: 13 residues. Written as DNA, the CDR3 is TGCGCCAGCAGCTTAAGCTCCCACAATGAGCAGTTCTTC. This translates into CASSLSSHNEQFF.

This clonotype was seen ten or more times. V gene TRBV6-2 or TRBV6-3 combines with J gene TRBJ1-6, with D unclear. This CDR3 region has 19 residues. V gave up 0 bases and J gave up 9 bases, with 24 bases separating them. CDR1 and CDR2 (germline): MNHEY, SVGEGT. The CDR3 sequence: CASSYSPGMALGAGSPLHF. As DNA, the CDR3 is TGTGCCAGCAGTTACTCCCCGGGGATGGCATTAGGAGCGGGTTCACCCCTCCACTTT.